The 10 T cell receptor beta chains in this list originate from one sample, sequenced in a study of high-grade serous ovarian cancer treatment subgroups. The table came from immunoSEQ multiplex PCR; TCRdb's copy has only in-frame clones and leaves some out. The sample includes around 2,000 clones, approximately 80% of them seen just once. The tumor samples were collected prior to definitive surgery or chemotherapy. Material: tumor tissue. The origin of the receptors is a human donor with high-grade serous ovarian cancer.

The V and J genes are TRBV29-1 and TRBJ1-1; D is uncertain. Germline CDR1 reads SQVTM; CDR2 reads ANQGSEA. This CDR3 is 14 amino acids long. Trimming stripped 1 base from V and 3 bases from J, with 12 bases between. As DNA, the CDR3 is TGCAGCGTTGAAGCCCGAACCTGGGACACTGAAGCTTTCTTT. Translation gives CSVEARTWDTEAFF.

The chain recombines TRBV5-5 with TRBJ1-1; unclear D gene. CDR3 length equals 12 residues. CDR1 and CDR2 from the germline V gene are SGHKS and YYEKEE (reference sequence). V lost 4 bases, J lost 1 base, and 5 bases lay in between. CDR3 loop: CASSTPNTEAFF. In DNA, the CDR3 is TGTGCCAGCAGCACACCGAACACTGAAGCTTTCTTT. Complete variable domain (other parts from reference TRBV5-5 and TRBJ1-1): DAGVTQSPTHLIKTRGQQVTLRCSPISGHKSVSWYQQVLGQGPQFIFQYYEKEERGRGNFPDRFSARQFPNYSSELNVNALLLGDSALYLCASSTPNTEAFFGQGTRLTVV.

J is TRBJ1-1 and V is TRBV5-1, with D perhaps matching TRBD1 (6 bases). CDR1 and CDR2 (germline): SGHRS, YFSETQ. Trimming removed 4 bases from V and 2 bases from J, with 18 bases in between. CDR3 length: 16 residues. CDR3 sequence: CASSPQGFMDNTEAFF. CDR3 bases: TGCGCCAGCAGCCCACAGGGTTTTATGGACAACACTGAAGCTTTCTTT. The full variable domain, its missing parts supplied by reference TRBV5-1 and TRBJ1-1, is KAGVTQTPRYLIKTRGQQVTLSCSPISGHRSVSWYQQTPGQGLQFLFEYFSETQRNKGNFPGRFSGRQFSNSRSEMNVSTLELGDSALYLCASSPQGFMDNTEAFFGQGTRLTVV.

The chain has TRBV30 and TRBJ2-2; D is unresolved. V was cut by 3 bases and J by 9 bases, with 11 bases left in between. This CDR3 has 12 amino acids. Germline assignment: CDR1 GTSNPN and CDR2 SVGIG (reference sequence). CDR3 loop: CAWSPLTRELFF. In DNA form, the CDR3 reads TGTGCCTGGAGCCCATTAACCAGGGAGCTGTTTTTT.

The chain couples TRBV4-3 to TRBJ2-3; D might be TRBD1 (7 bases). Germline CDR1 and CDR2: LGHNA and YSLEER. Trimming removed 2 bases at V and 1 base at J, with 10 bases between. The CDR3 has 15 residues. CDR3: CASSQQGGGTDTQYF. CDR3 coding DNA: TGCGCCAGCAGCCAACAGGGGGGCGGCACAGATACGCAGTATTTT.

About this clone: Since no conserved phenylalanine or tryptophan closes the CDR3, a read error is the likely cause. No DNA is shown, since the ends of the CDR3 on it are uncertain; the CDR3 is the one TCRdb lists. J is TRBJ1-2 and V is TRBV9; the table's D call of TRBD1 was not tested on the DNA. From germline, CDR1 is SGDLS and CDR2 YYNGEE. The CDR3 length equals 9 residues, ends included. CDR3 protein: CASSVPGTE.

This rearrangement joins TRBV28 to TRBJ2-3; D remains unclear. V was cut by 4 bases and J by 2 bases, with 16 bases left in between. CDR3 length equals 16 residues. The germline V gene has CDR1 MDHEN and CDR2 SYDVKM. The CDR3 DNA reads TGTGCCAGCAGTTCCGCGATCCGGTTTGTCACAGATACGCAGTATTTT. Translation gives CASSSAIRFVTDTQYF.

The rearrangement uses TRBV6-5 and TRBJ1-5; D not certain. The CDR3 totals 14 residues. CDR1 and CDR2 from the germline V gene are MNHEY and SVGAGI. V lost 6 bases, J lost 2 bases, and 11 bases lay in between. CDR3 sequence: CASSPSGGNQPQHF. CDR3 DNA sequence: TGTGCCAGCAGCCCTTCGGGCGGCAATCAGCCCCAGCATTTT.

The V gene is TRBV5-5, the J gene TRBJ1-4; D perhaps matches TRBD1 (5 bases). V was shortened by 1 base and J by 8 bases, with 15 bases between the two germline ends. CDR1 is SGHKS and CDR2 is YYEKEE in the germline V gene (reference sequence). The CDR3 has 15 residues. In nucleotides, the CDR3 is TGTGCCAGCAGCTTGCTTCCGGGGGTGCGGGAAAAACTGTTTTTT. Translated: CASSLLPGVREKLFF.

The chain has TRBV5-1 and TRBJ2-7, with unresolved D. V lost 0 bases and J 6 bases, leaving 16 bases between the germline ends. Germline V gives CDR1 SGHRS, CDR2 YFSETQ. The CDR3 spans 15 residues. CDR3 sequence: CASSLDTSRLSEQYF. The CDR3 nucleotides read TGCGCCAGCAGCTTGGACACCTCGCGTCTTAGCGAGCAGTACTTC.